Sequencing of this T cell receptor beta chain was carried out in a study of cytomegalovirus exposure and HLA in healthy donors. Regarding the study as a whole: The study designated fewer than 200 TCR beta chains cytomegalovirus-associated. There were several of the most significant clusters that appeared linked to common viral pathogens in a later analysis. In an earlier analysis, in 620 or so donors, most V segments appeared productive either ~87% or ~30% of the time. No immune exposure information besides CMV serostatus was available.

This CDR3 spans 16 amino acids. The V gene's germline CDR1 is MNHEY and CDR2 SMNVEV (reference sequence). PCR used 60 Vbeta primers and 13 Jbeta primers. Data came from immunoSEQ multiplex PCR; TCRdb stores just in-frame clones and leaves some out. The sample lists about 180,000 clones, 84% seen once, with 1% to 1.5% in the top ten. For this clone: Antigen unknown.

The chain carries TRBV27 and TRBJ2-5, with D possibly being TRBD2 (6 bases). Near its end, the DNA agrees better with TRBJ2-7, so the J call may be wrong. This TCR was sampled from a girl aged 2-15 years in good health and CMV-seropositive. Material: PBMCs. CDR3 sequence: CASSLSVGLNSYEQYF. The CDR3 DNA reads TGTGCCAGCAGTTTATCCGTGGGACTCAACTCCTACGAGCAGTACTTC.